This is a list of T cell receptor beta chains from one sample in a study of blood T cell repertoires in COVID-19. Sequencing used immunoSEQ multiplex PCR; TCRdb keeps in-frame clones, though not all of them. This sample has 200,000 to 300,000 clones; around 90% occur once, and the top ten carry approximately 4.3%. Sequencing was carried out using peripheral blood. These receptors were obtained from a man aged 60 to 75 who had recovered from COVID-19. Both conserved end residues are trimmed from each CDR3. Fields, in order: V gene, CDR3 protein.

V gene: TRBV4-2
CDR3 protein: ASSQGPRDYEQY

V gene: TRBV25-1
CDR3 protein: ASSETTYYNEQF

V gene: TRBV6-5
CDR3 protein: ASSWAQGASEAF

V gene: TRBV2
CDR3 protein: ASSEASRSYGYT

V gene: TRBV5-1
CDR3 protein: ASKLDRVDNEQF

V gene: TRBV4-2
CDR3 protein: ASSQEQGAQETQY

V gene: TRBV6-5
CDR3 protein: ASSDRPNTEAF

V gene: TRBV7-2
CDR3 protein: ASSFWTGGAETQY

V gene: TRBV28
CDR3 protein: ASRVPRAGSTEAF

V gene: TRBV5-1
CDR3 protein: ASSLSGQSTDTQY

V gene: TRBV29-1
CDR3 protein: SALTGGGNTIY

V gene: TRBV7-9
CDR3 protein: ASSLSFRGETEAF

V gene: TRBV5-6
CDR3 protein: ASSLARDSYLAQY

V gene: TRBV5-1
CDR3 protein: ASSLRLAGGYQETQY

V gene: TRBV30
CDR3 protein: AWSRTAGYEQY

V gene: TRBV30
CDR3 protein: AWSDPEVN

V gene: TRBV10-1
CDR3 protein: ASSESGGSDEQY

V gene: TRBV9
CDR3 protein: ASSTHRGDSYNEQF

V gene: TRBV7-8
CDR3 protein: ASSSQLARGGETQY

V gene: TRBV7-9
CDR3 protein: ASSRVGGANYGYT

V gene: TRBV25-1
CDR3 protein: ASSGRGSRTEAF

V gene: TRBV7-8
CDR3 protein: ASSLALRGSTYNEQF

V gene: TRBV5-1
CDR3 protein: ASSLLGVETQY

V gene: TRBV30
CDR3 protein: AWTGRGQSSQPQH

V gene: TRBV9
CDR3 protein: ASSVTGITDTQY

V gene: TRBV7-2
CDR3 protein: ASSLDLGGIGYT

V gene: TRBV7-3
CDR3 protein: ASSLNGQEGYT

V gene: TRBV9
CDR3 protein: ASSVKGLDGNTIY

V gene: TRBV19
CDR3 protein: ASSYGTAGYSNQPQH

V gene: TRBV10-3
CDR3 protein: AISESTLRVTSGGIGTQY

V gene: TRBV6-5
CDR3 protein: ASCWDRDSNQPQH

V gene: TRBV7-2
CDR3 protein: ASSLGRGPLGAQY

V gene: TRBV4-1
CDR3 protein: ASSPKGYRDRDYT

V gene: TRBV19
CDR3 protein: ASSTSANSYNEQF

V gene: TRBV7-2
CDR3 protein: ASSLAGTALGETQY

V gene: TRBV2
CDR3 protein: ASSERVAGSY

V gene: TRBV5-1
CDR3 protein: ASREGPTNEKLF

V gene: TRBV3-1/TRBV3-2
CDR3 protein: ASSLRPTGDYEQY

V gene: TRBV5-1
CDR3 protein: ASSRQGTSTDTQY

V gene: TRBV6-5
CDR3 protein: ASRAGQGGNQPQH

V gene: TRBV21-1
CDR3 protein: ASSKAGQTNEQF

V gene: TRBV3-1/TRBV3-2
CDR3 protein: ASSQDKTSGMSYNEQF

V gene: TRBV4-2
CDR3 protein: ASSPGFSRNSYGYT

V gene: TRBV7-8
CDR3 protein: ASSLLVTGPMMGQAQH

V gene: TRBV10-3
CDR3 protein: AISAGGVWNEQF

V gene: TRBV6-5
CDR3 protein: ASSYAGSMQPQH

V gene: TRBV5-1
CDR3 protein: ASSLVSVNTEAF

V gene: TRBV9
CDR3 protein: ASSVVDGAYEQY

V gene: TRBV7-3
CDR3 protein: ASSRGVSTDTQY

V gene: TRBV11-3
CDR3 protein: ASSLDPTYNEQF

V gene: TRBV19
CDR3 protein: ASSPTGPPYGYT

V gene: TRBV5-6
CDR3 protein: ASSLGGGNQPQH

V gene: TRBV13
CDR3 protein: ASSLGGDTETNEKLF

V gene: TRBV29-1
CDR3 protein: SVVRHPISYNEQF

V gene: TRBV19
CDR3 protein: ASTLGWTGGNTIY

V gene: TRBV5-1
CDR3 protein: ASREDRPYEQY

V gene: TRBV6-5
CDR3 protein: ASRAGGVSGNTIY

V gene: TRBV7-9
CDR3 protein: ASSSGSEQY

V gene: TRBV3-1/TRBV3-2
CDR3 protein: ASSQLRWGLVGYT

V gene: TRBV19
CDR3 protein: ASSIRQAWDTQY